The source of this T cell receptor beta chain is a study of blood T cell repertoires in COVID-19. Study summary: Samples taken during acute and convalescent COVID-19 were collected in the United States, Italy and Spain. T cells, B-cell-depleted T cells, or PBMCs provided the cDNA or gDNA that served as material.

Trimming cost V 3 bases and J 5 bases, with 8 bases left between them. Germline assignment: CDR1 KGHSH and CDR2 LQKENI. CDR3 length equals 13 residues. Per the original data handling: Cell counts per sample came from amplifying reference gene primers. The method was immunoSEQ multiplex PCR; TCRdb's version includes in-frame clones alone and lacks a portion of them. The DNA gave D and trimming, while V, J and clone size come from that table. The sample has about 97,000 clones, about nine tenths seen once. This sequence originates from a man between 60 and 75 years old with acute or convalescent COVID-19. The rearrangement links TRBV18 to TRBJ2-1; possibly TRBD2 for D (6 bases). Sequenced input: peripheral blood. In DNA form, the CDR3 reads TGTGCCAGCTCACCTGGAGGGAACAATGAGCAGTTCTTC. Protein product: CASSPGGNNEQFF.